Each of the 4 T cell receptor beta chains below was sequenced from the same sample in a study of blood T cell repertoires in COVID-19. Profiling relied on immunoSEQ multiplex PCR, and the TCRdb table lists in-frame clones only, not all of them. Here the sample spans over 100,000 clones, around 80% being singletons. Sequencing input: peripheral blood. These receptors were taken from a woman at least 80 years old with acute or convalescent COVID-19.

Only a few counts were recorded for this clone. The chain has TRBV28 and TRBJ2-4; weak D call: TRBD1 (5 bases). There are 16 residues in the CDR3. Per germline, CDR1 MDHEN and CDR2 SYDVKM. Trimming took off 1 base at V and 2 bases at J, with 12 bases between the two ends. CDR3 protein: CASSLSGALSKNIQYF. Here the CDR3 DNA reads TGTGCCAGCAGTTTATCTGGGGCCCTCTCCAAAAACATTCAGTACTTC.

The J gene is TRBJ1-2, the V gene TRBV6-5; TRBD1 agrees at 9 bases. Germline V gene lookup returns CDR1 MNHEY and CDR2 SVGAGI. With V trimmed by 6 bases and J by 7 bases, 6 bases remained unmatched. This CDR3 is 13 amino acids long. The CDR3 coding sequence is TGTGCCAGCAGCCCCGACAGGGGGGGTGGCTACACCTTC. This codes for CASSPDRGGGYTF.

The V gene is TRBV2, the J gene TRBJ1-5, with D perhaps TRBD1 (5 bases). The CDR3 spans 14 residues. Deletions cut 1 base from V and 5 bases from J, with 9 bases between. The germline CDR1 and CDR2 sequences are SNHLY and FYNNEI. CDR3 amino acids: CASSEDRGHQPQHF. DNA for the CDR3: TGTGCCAGCAGTGAAGATAGGGGCCATCAGCCCCAGCATTTT.

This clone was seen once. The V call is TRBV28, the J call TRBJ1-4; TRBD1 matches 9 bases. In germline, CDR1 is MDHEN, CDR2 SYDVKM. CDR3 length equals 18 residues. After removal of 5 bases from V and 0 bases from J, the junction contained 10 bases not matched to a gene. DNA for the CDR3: TGTGCCAGCAGTCCCCCCGGACAGGGGACCTCAACTAATGAAAAACTGTTTTTT. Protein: CASSPPGQGTSTNEKLFF.